This T cell receptor beta chain was obtained from a study of PD-1 blockade in mismatch repair-deficient tumors. As for the study in general: Patients had over ten mismatch repair-deficient cancer types and were previously treated and progressing.

TCRdb keeps only in-frame clones here, not all; method: immunoSEQ multiplex PCR. The sample contains roughly 38,000 clones, roughly 84% of which appear only once. The TCR comes from an adult with mismatch repair-deficient cancer. This sample comprised PBMCs, obtained approximately 9 months after starting pembrolizumab.

CDR3 amino acids: CASTDTGELFF. DNA for the CDR3: TGTGCCAGCACAGATACCGGGGAGCTGTTTTTT. The chain is built from TRBV28 and TRBJ2-2; D remains ambiguous. CDR1 and CDR2 from the germline V gene are MDHEN and SYDVKM. V was trimmed by 7 bases and J by 5 bases, leaving 5 bases between them. The CDR3 consists of 11 residues.